Given below is one T cell receptor beta chain in context. The antigen it binds to is not known. The record has no base qualities; no much larger clone is one base away. The data were taken from a study of T cells in Graves' hyperthyroidism and ophthalmopathy (dated by TCRdb to 2018 to 2020). In the study overall: TCR V-J signatures able to tell the groups apart were searched for in a discovery cohort of approximately 95 patients, of whom 43 had Graves' ophthalmopathy and some 60 had stable Graves' hyperthyroidism. After blood sampling, hyperthyroidism patients were treated with methimazole at a starting dose of 30 mg daily, and ophthalmopathy patients were treated with high-dose intravenous methylprednisolone. An independent validation cohort of around 20 hyperthyroidism patients and over 15 patients who later progressed to ophthalmopathy tested prospective prediction of ophthalmopathy. In several Graves' hyperthyroidism patients, the study also compared T-cell repertoires from thyroid tissue with T-cell repertoires from blood. TCR Vbeta CDR3 sequencing of approximately 140 peripheral blood samples (more than 40 ophthalmopathy, 70 to 85 hyperthyroidism and some 17 progressor patients) is reported in the paper. The 85 to 100 discovery patients were randomly split 7:3 into training and test sets. Overall study results and their limits: In validation, the model predicted progression to ophthalmopathy a median of around 6.5 months before onset, with roughly 70% sensitivity and 72.22% specificity. Most expanded thyroid clonotypes (frequency above 0.001) were also detected in blood, a finding suggesting that blood repertoires may reflect thyroid immune responses. Ophthalmopathy was separated from stable hyperthyroidism by a 13 V-J signature model, with about 88% sensitivity and 81% to 83% specificity obtained in cross-validation and 80%/75% obtained in testing. No statistical method was used to set the sample size in advance, and investigators knew the group allocation.

Patients with uncontrolled infections, other autoimmune diseases, pregnancy or lactation were excluded. Clinical symptoms, serum thyroxine and TRAb, thyroid ultrasound, and orbital computed tomography formed the basis for the diagnoses. Total RNA was extracted using Trizol reagent, and RNA quality was assessed on an Agilent 2100 Bioanalyzer. The TCR beta CDR3 regions were amplified from RNA transcripts. A first-round RT-PCR of the TCR CDR3 used the HTBI primer set with the Qiagen OneStep RT-PCR kit. Libraries were constructed in a second round of multiplex PCR, after which size selection and purification were performed. Sequencing of the libraries was done on an Illumina HiSeq2000 using paired-end 100 bp reads. Processing in the source paper ran as follows. SOAPnuke was used to process the raw data, with reads discarded if the reads contained adapters or uncalled bases, had a mean Phred below 15, or lacked an exact constant-primer or identifier match. High-quality paired reads were merged using COPE v1.2.5, and each unique nucleotide sequence was defined as a clonotype. MiTCR v1.1 was used to align clonotypes to the IMGT TRBV, TRBD and TRBJ reference segments. The analysis included only V-J combinations with a frequency above 0.0001, which together covered roughly 99% of the repertoires. The TCS score was defined as F50 (clonal expansion) divided by E x V (chaos), with BLOSUM62-based TCRdist calculated between CDR3 peptides within each V-J. Welch's t-statistics and random forest reduced roughly 500 V-J features to roughly 13, which were used in a naive Bayes classifier (R e1071). The Morisita-Horn index was used to measure how similar the thyroid and blood repertoires were. The public reads were quality trimmed at Q25 with fastp and then assembled into clones with MiXCR by TCRdb, keeping productive beta chains. Each CDR3 protein gets just one entry, which takes the most common genes and DNA from the rows behind it. The V and J calls and clone size come from TCRdb's table, not from the authors' own analysis. This sample is represented by 550,000 to 600,000 distinct CDR3 sequences; more than 45% of them were singletons. The ten largest clones represent about 20% of the sample.

V loses 4 bases of germline sequence and J loses 5 bases, and the interval between the two ends is 8 bases. The CDR3 contains 11 residues, cysteine and phenylalanine counted. Only CDR3 DNA is held: 33 bases, read in frame from base 1. CDR1 DFQATT and CDR2 SNEGSKA were looked up in the germline V gene (reference sequence). The source of this sequence is an adult woman with Graves' disease, either hyperthyroidism or ophthalmopathy (not recorded which). The chain is encoded by TRBV20-1 joined to TRBJ2-5, with the D gene uncertain. Sequenced material: peripheral blood or thyroid tissue (not recorded which). DNA sequence: TGCAGTGCTACCCCGCGGGAGACCCAGTACTTC. Protein translation: CSATPRETQYF.